This section outlines one T cell receptor beta chain sequence together with its context. Its antigen is not known. Trimming removed 7 bases at V and 0 bases at J, with 16 bases between. The CDR3 is 16 amino acids. CDR1 and CDR2 (germline): SGHTA, FQGNSA. This sample stems from a study of shared clonotypes between healthy human individuals. Study-level findings and limits: Approximately 4.6% of naive CD4 clonotypes were common to several donors. Relative to memory subsets, naive subsets generally showed larger estimated richness.

The CD4+ fraction was divided into a CD45RA+ naive subset and a CD45RA-negative memory subset. Here immunoSEQ multiplex PCR was the method, and the copy in TCRdb shows in-frame clones only, minus some. The table includes some 2 million clones, 85% to 95% detected once. The chain has TRBV7-2 and TRBJ2-4; TRBD1 is a possible D gene (6 bases). The TCR comes from a man between 18 and 29 years old in good health. The specimen sequenced was naive CD4+ T cells sorted from blood. Subset indicated: CD45RA+ positively selected. The CDR3 reads CASTKDSALAKNIQYF. The CDR3 region has the DNA TGTGCCAGCACTAAGGACAGTGCGCTAGCCAAAAACATTCAGTACTTC. The full variable domain, rest sourced from reference TRBV7-2 and TRBJ2-4, is GAGVSQSPSNKVTEKGKDVELRCDPISGHTALYWYRQSLGQGLEFLIYFQGNSAPDKSGLPSDRFSAERTGGSVSTLTIQRTQQEDSAVYLCASTKDSALAKNIQYFGAGTRLSVL.